This T cell receptor (beta chain) appears in the sequencing data of a study of CD8+ T cells in alopecia areata. Notes on the study in general: Especially in alopecia totalis/universalis, lesional scalp showed greater clonality than normal scalp did.

cDNA prepared by RNA extraction and subsequent reverse transcription served as the template for sequencing. Profiled with immunoSEQ multiplex PCR; TCRdb holds only in-frame clones, not every one. The table records fewer than 150,000 clones, roughly three fifths of them present only once. With respect to this clone: What it binds is unknown.

Separation by sorting yielded CD4+ and CD8+ T cells from PBMCs. This CDR3 is 15 amino acids long. V was trimmed by 1 base and J by 5 bases, leaving 14 bases between them. From germline, CDR1 is LGHNA and CDR2 YSLEER. The TCR originated in a human donor with alopecia areata. The material was CD4+ T cells sorted from blood, obtained at week 0. V is TRBV4-3 and J is TRBJ2-5, with a weak D call TRBD2 (5 bases). The CDR3 region has the DNA TGCGCCAGCAGCCAAGCCCGGACTGAGTGGGAGACCCAGTACTTC. Protein product: CASSQARTEWETQYF.